A selection of T cell receptor beta chains follows, all from one sample in a study of OX40 agonist ivuxolimab in advanced cancers. Data came from immunoSEQ multiplex PCR; TCRdb stores just in-frame clones and leaves some out. The sample records 57,000 or so clones, approximately 81% being singletons. Here the sequenced sample was CD4+ or CD8+ T cells sorted from blood, taken in a trial of the OX40 agonist ivuxolimab. These receptor sequences come from an adult with an advanced solid tumor such as melanoma, head and neck, liver or kidney cancer. The CDR3 runs from the conserved cysteine through the conserved F or W. D genes are given only for firm matches.

J,length,V,D,CDR3
TRBJ2-1,15,TRBV11-2,TRBD2,CASSLGTSEYNEQFF
TRBJ2-5,15,TRBV25-1,TRBD2,CASSGFGGGQETQYF
TRBJ2-7,14,TRBV7-9,TRBD2,CASSWGTSGYEQYF
TRBJ2-7,15,TRBV28,-,CASSLLGLASHEQYF
TRBJ2-2,18,TRBV4-2,TRBD2,CASSRDSLAGANAGELFF
TRBJ2-1,13,TRBV6-6,-,CASSPLGLEEQFF
TRBJ2-1,10,TRBV27,-,CASGLHEQFF
TRBJ2-1,13,TRBV6-6,TRBD1,CASRKEQGNEQFF
TRBJ1-1,13,TRBV6-6,-,CASSYSSIGGAFF
TRBJ2-7,14,TRBV19,-,CASSPRQGTDEQYF
TRBJ2-2,13,TRBV6-5,-,CASSPPAAGELFF
TRBJ2-1,13,TRBV5-4,-,CASTQGGYNEQFF
TRBJ1-3,16,TRBV5-1,-,CASSQVTPSSGNTIYF
TRBJ1-4,17,TRBV9,TRBD1,CASSVGTGAPSAEKLFF
TRBJ2-5,14,TRBV6-1,TRBD2,CASMGLAGPGTQYF
TRBJ2-1,11,TRBV5-1,-,CASRKGNEQFF
TRBJ1-5,14,TRBV28,-,CATSRQVANQPQHF
TRBJ2-5,15,TRBV6-6,TRBD2,CASRPPAGGQETQYF
TRBJ1-1,14,TRBV30,-,CAWSPPFTGTEAFF
TRBJ2-1,15,TRBV11-3,TRBD2,CASSFLAGVGNEQFF
TRBJ2-1,15,TRBV18,-,CASSPLHLGTNEQFF
TRBJ2-2,15,TRBV7-8,-,CASSDIWPYTGELFF
TRBJ2-1,16,TRBV7-2,TRBD2,CASSLALAGVSGEQFF
TRBJ2-1,16,TRBV5-8,TRBD2,CASSLSGVSSYNEQFF
TRBJ1-1,14,TRBV11-3,TRBD1,CASSPDRENTEAFF
TRBJ2-5,15,TRBV4-1,TRBD1,CASSDRGESVQTQYF
TRBJ2-1,15,TRBV7-3,-,CASSSSPGSYNEQFF
TRBJ2-1,13,TRBV7-9,-,CASSLGSGNEQFF
TRBJ2-2,15,TRBV5-1,TRBD1,CASSPGTGITGELFF